This T cell receptor beta chain was documented in a study of blood T cell repertoires in COVID-19. About the study: Sites in the United States, Italy and Spain provided acute and convalescent COVID-19 samples.

A few counts support this clone. In the original workflow: Nucleated cell number was recorded as an estimate derived from reference gene primer amplification. The repertoire was sequenced with immunoSEQ multiplex PCR; TCRdb's copy has only in-frame clones and lacks some. V, J and clone size reflect that table, while D and trimming were determined from the DNA. Of 250,000 or so clones listed, 82% are singletons. V lost 6 bases, J lost 4 bases, and 9 bases lay in between. CDR3 length: 12 amino acids. Germline loops: CDR1 MDHEN, CDR2 SYDVKM. The specimen was peripheral blood. This TCR was recovered from a young woman with acute or convalescent COVID-19. The chain combines TRBV28 with TRBJ1-1; the D is unclear. The CDR3 DNA follows: TGTGCCAGCAGCGCCGGGAGCACTGAAGCTTTCTTT. Amino acids: CASSAGSTEAFF.